This is a list of T cell receptor beta chains from one sample in a study of blood T cell repertoires in COVID-19. TCRdb's table, derived via immunoSEQ multiplex PCR, lists solely in-frame clones and lacks some. Among about 270,000 clones listed, about 91% were seen once. The sequenced sample consisted of PBMCs or T cells enriched from blood (not recorded which). These receptors were collected from a woman aged 40 to 55 with acute COVID-19. Both conserved end residues are part of each CDR3. A D gene is named only where the DNA matches it firmly. Clone size is shown for a subset of rows, as once, few, many or a class of expanded clone.

>once|TRBV7-9|-|TRBJ2-2
TGTGCCAGCAGCCCAGGGGCTTTAGTAGTCTTCACCGGGGAGCTGTTTTTT
CASSPGALVVFTGELFF
>-|TRBV7-9|-|TRBJ1-1
TGTGCCAGCAGTCGGGACACTGAAGCTTTCTTT
CASSRDTEAFF
>-|TRBV7-9|-|TRBJ1-2
TGTGCCCGCGTGGGGGGTCGGGTGGACTATGGCTACACCTTC
CARVGGRVDYGYTF
>-|TRBV5-4|TRBD2|TRBJ2-3
TGTGCCAGCAACCATCGTGTGGGGGGGGGAAACACAGATACGCAGTATTTT
CASNHRVGGGNTDTQYF
>-|TRBV7-6|TRBD1|TRBJ1-1
TGTGCCAGCAGCTCCGGGACAGACACTGAAGCTTTCTTT
CASSSGTDTEAFF
>once|TRBV6-6|-|TRBJ2-2
TGTGCCAGCAGCCGGGGAGACCCGAGGAACACCGGGGAGCTGTTTTTT
CASSRGDPRNTGELFF
>few|TRBV3-1/TRBV3-2|-|TRBJ2-7
TGTGCCAGCAGCCGCCTAGACGAGCAGTACTTC
CASSRLDEQYF
>-|TRBV24-1|TRBD1|TRBJ2-1
TGTGCCACCAGTGAGTTCCGGGACAGGGGATACAATGAGCAGTTCTTC
CATSEFRDRGYNEQFF
>-|TRBV19|TRBD1|TRBJ2-5
TGTGCCAGTAGTAGCGGACAGGGGCGGACCCAGTACTTC
CASSSGQGRTQYF
>-|TRBV30|-|TRBJ2-7
TGTGCCTGGCGGCGGCTTTGGGGGCCCTACGAGCAGTACTTC
CAWRRLWGPYEQYF
>-|TRBV7-3|-|TRBJ1-1
TGTGCCAGCAGTTTGGGACACCGGGGGGTGGCTTTCTTT
CASSLGHRGVAFF
>-|TRBV12-3/TRBV12-4|-|TRBJ1-2
TGTGCCAGCAGCCGAAGGAGAGATGGCTACACCTTC
CASSRRRDGYTF
>-|TRBV9|-|TRBJ2-1
TGTGCCAGCAGCGTAGCTGGTCGCGATGAGCAGTTCTTC
CASSVAGRDEQFF
>-|TRBV27|-|TRBJ1-6
TGTGCCAGCAGTTTACCCCCTCTGGGCACCCTCCACTTT
CASSLPPLGTLHF
>once|TRBV7-6|-|TRBJ2-1
TGTGCCAGCAGCTCTACCTTTCCGGGAGCCTTTAATGAGCAGTTCTTC
CASSSTFPGAFNEQFF
>-|TRBV19|TRBD1|TRBJ1-1
TGTGCCAGTAGTTCACAGGGGGTCGCTGAAGCTTTCTTT
CASSSQGVAEAFF
>-|TRBV19|TRBD1|TRBJ2-7
TGTGCCAGTAGTCCCGGGACAGGGTTGTACGAGCAGTACTTC
CASSPGTGLYEQYF
>once|TRBV7-3|TRBD1|TRBJ2-1
TGTGCCAGCAGCTGGACAGGGGCTAGGATCAATGAGCAGTTCTTC
CASSWTGARINEQFF
>-|TRBV5-1|-|TRBJ1-1
TGCGCCAGCGGACCGACCCGGGGGACGAACACTGAAGCTTTCTTT
CASGPTRGTNTEAFF
>-|TRBV2|-|TRBJ1-2
TGTGCCAGCATGCGGGGAGGCTACACCTTC
CASMRGGYTF
>-|TRBV9|-|TRBJ2-3
TGTGCCAGCAGCGTAGGGGGCGGAGAAGATACGCAGTATTTT
CASSVGGGEDTQYF
>-|TRBV19|-|TRBJ1-6
TGTGCCAGTACCTCCCGGGAGACGGCTGGGTCACCCCTCCACTTT
CASTSRETAGSPLHF
>-|TRBV6-1|-|TRBJ2-1
TGTGCCAGCAGTGAATCTGGTAGCGGAGGGGATGAGCAGTTCTTC
CASSESGSGGDEQFF
>once|TRBV7-2|-|TRBJ1-1
TGTGCCAGCAGCTCCGACCGGGTAGGGGTGGCTTTCTTT
CASSSDRVGVAFF
>-|TRBV27|-|TRBJ1-5
TGTGCCAGCAGTTACTCGGGGTTCAACAATCAGCCCCAGCATTTT
CASSYSGFNNQPQHF
>-|TRBV4-1|TRBD2|TRBJ2-1
TGCGCCAGCAGCCCCAGCCTAGCGGGCCTTAATGAGCAGTTCTTC
CASSPSLAGLNEQFF
>few|TRBV4-3|TRBD2|TRBJ2-2
TGCGCCAGCAGCCCAGGGACTAGCGGGAGGGCGAACACCGGGGAGCTGTTTTTT
CASSPGTSGRANTGELFF
>-|TRBV28|TRBD1|TRBJ2-3
TGTGCCAGCAGTTCACCGGGACAGGGCATTAGCACAGATACGCAGTATTTT
CASSSPGQGISTDTQYF
>-|TRBV7-3|TRBD2|TRBJ2-1
TGTGCCAGCAGCGCTACCGGGACTAGCGGAAGCTCCTACAATGAGCAGTTCTTC
CASSATGTSGSSYNEQFF
>once|TRBV15|-|TRBJ1-4
TGTGCCACCAGCAGGCGTCCTAGACAGGACTCGAGCGAAAAACTGTTTTTT
CATSRRPRQDSSEKLFF
>few|TRBV5-1|-|TRBJ1-1
TGCGCCAGCAGCTTTCGGCCGTCGGGCACTGAAGCTTTCTTT
CASSFRPSGTEAFF
>-|TRBV2|-|TRBJ2-5
TGTGCCAGCAGAGACCCGAGGGGGGGTGAGACCCAGTACTTC
CASRDPRGGETQYF
>-|TRBV11-3|-|TRBJ2-6
TGTGCCAGCAGCTTAGCCTGGACTACTCACGTTGGGGCCAACGTCCTGACTTTC
CASSLAWTTHVGANVLTF
>once|TRBV4-1|-|TRBJ1-2
TGCGCCAGCAGCCAAGGGCAGGGTACAGACTATGGCTACACCTTC
CASSQGQGTDYGYTF
>once|TRBV28|-|TRBJ1-5
TGTGCCAGCACCCTTCGGAGGGCGGGGGGGCCCCAGCATTTT
CASTLRRAGGPQHF
>-|TRBV27|-|TRBJ2-7
TGTGCCAGCTCCCTGGCGGCTAGTACCTACGAGCAGTACTTC
CASSLAASTYEQYF
>-|TRBV5-1|-|TRBJ2-3
TGCGCCACCTCACCGGCGGGCAGGAGCACAGATACGCAGTATTTT
CATSPAGRSTDTQYF
>-|TRBV27|-|TRBJ1-5
TGTGCCAGCAGTTCCCGTTCCAATCAGCCCCAGCATTTT
CASSSRSNQPQHF
>-|TRBV19|-|TRBJ1-3
TGTGCCAGTAGTGCGATTGATGGGAGTTTCTCTGGAAACACCATATATTTT
CASSAIDGSFSGNTIYF
>-|TRBV27|TRBD1|TRBJ1-4
TGTGCCAGCAGCCATTGGGACAGGGGTAGTGAAAAACTGTTTTTT
CASSHWDRGSEKLFF
>-|TRBV9|TRBD2|TRBJ2-1
TGTGCCAGCAGCGTACCTAGCGGGGCCCCCAATGAGCAGTTCTTC
CASSVPSGAPNEQFF
>-|TRBV10-2|-|TRBJ2-2
TGCGCCAGCAGCCTTAACACCGGGGAGCTGTTTTTT
CASSLNTGELFF
>-|TRBV9|-|TRBJ2-1
TGTGCCAGCAGCCCTCCCAACCAAGGGGACAATGAGCAGTTCTTC
CASSPPNQGDNEQFF
>-|TRBV10-2|TRBD2|TRBJ2-2
TGCGCCAGCGGAATTCCGGGACTAGCGGGAGGAGCCGGGGAGCTGTTTTTT
CASGIPGLAGGAGELFF
>few|TRBV29-1|-|TRBJ1-2
TGCAGCGTTGAAGTTATAAGGGGAGGTAATGGCTACACCTTC
CSVEVIRGGNGYTF
>-|TRBV6-5|TRBD1|TRBJ2-7
TGTGCCAGCAAACGCGACAGGGTCGAGCAGTACTTC
CASKRDRVEQYF
>-|TRBV18|TRBD1|TRBJ1-2
TGTGCCAGCTCACCGATTCAGGGGGCGAGAAACTATGGCTACACCTTC
CASSPIQGARNYGYTF
>few|TRBV7-2|TRBD1|TRBJ1-2
TGTGCCAGCAGCTTTGACAGGGGGCTGAGTGGCTACACCTTC
CASSFDRGLSGYTF
>-|TRBV21-1|-|TRBJ2-1
TGTGCCAGCAGCAAATTAGGCGTTGGGCGGAGCGGGAGTAACTCCTACAATGAGCAGTTCTTC
CASSKLGVGRSGSNSYNEQFF
>-|TRBV24-1|TRBD1|TRBJ2-3
TGTGCCACCAGTGATTCCAATACAGGGGGTGATACGCAGTATTTT
CATSDSNTGGDTQYF
>once|TRBV20-1|-|TRBJ1-2
TGCAGTGCCCAGATTAACTATGGCTACACCTTC
CSAQINYGYTF
>-|TRBV6-2/TRBV6-3|TRBD2|TRBJ2-3
TGTGCCAGCAGTTACGCGGGAGGCCTCGCAGATACGCAGTATTTT
CASSYAGGLADTQYF